This record concerns one TCR beta chain sequence. Its antigen is not known. The sample is drawn from a study of molecular identifiers for immune sequencing clone quantification. Study-level results: Investigators reportedly could detect spiked Jurkat TCR RNA from one cell among 950,000 or so naive cells.

TCRdb recomputed calls from the PCR reads with MiXCR, one row per CDR3 protein. The sample contains around 65,000 distinct CDR3 sequences, roughly 20% of which appear only once. Trimming removed 3 bases from V and 5 bases from J, with 5 bases in between. The CDR3 totals 12 residues. Per germline, CDR1 MGHRA and CDR2 YSYEKL. This chain joins TRBV4-1 and TRBJ2-1; no clear D gene. The clonotype was recovered from a human donor in good health. Some libraries in this study had Jurkat cell RNA spiked in. What was sequenced was naive CD8+ T cells from blood, with Jurkat cell RNA spiked in. The sample's subset: FACS-sorted CD8+CD4-CCR7+CD45RA+ naive T cells. CDR3 bases: TGCGCCAGCAGCCACCAGAACAATGAGCAGTTCTTC. Amino acid sequence: CASSHQNNEQFF.